Below, one TCR beta chain is given with its context. This clone has just one count. It lacks a known antigen. Base qualities are missing; no much larger clone stands one base away. The sample is drawn from a study of blood T cell repertoires in COVID-19 (dated by TCRdb to the early 2020s). Study-wide context: Samples from collaborators originated in the United States, Italy and Spain and spanned both the acute and convalescent phases of COVID-19. The prospective study material was composed of cDNA or gDNA derived from T cells, B-cell-depleted T cells, or PBMCs. The dataset comprised deeply sampled blood TCRbeta repertoires from subjects exposed to, actively infected with, or recovered from COVID-19. The repertoires were released in a freely available public database meant as a resource for research on the immune response to SARS-CoV-2. The samples were drawn from two sources: the first 160 participants of the ongoing ImmuneRACE study, and about 1,300 subjects contributed by 6 global collaborators. Sample metadata almost always included a de-identified subject ID, COVID-19 status, age in years and sex. HLA class I and class II types, where available, came from metadata supplied by the sample provider rather than from assay-based typing.

In the prospective study, participants were about 18 to 95 years old, resided in around 25 geographic areas of the United States, and were enrolled through a virtual design. Cohort assignment in the prospective study relied on participant-reported clinical history from a screening survey and a study questionnaire. In the prospective study, mobile phlebotomists collected whole blood, serum and a nasopharyngeal or oropharyngeal swab from each participant. Prospective study participants could optionally give additional blood draws and questionnaires over an approximately two-month period. Before DNA extraction, prospective study blood samples were shipped either frozen or at room temperature. TCRbeta CDR3 regions were amplified from genomic DNA by means of the immunoSEQ Assay, a bias-controlled multiplex PCR. In the paper's pipeline: The number of nucleated cells in each sample was estimated by amplification of reference gene primers within the assay. To quantify the absolute abundance of each unique TCRbeta CDR3 rearrangement, sequence reads were collapsed and filtered. For each sample, productive Simpson clonality was calculated as the square root of Simpson's diversity index across productive rearrangements. Imported from immuneACCESS, the table was reduced by TCRdb to in-frame sequences with V and J called. These copies leave out some clones; in studies compared against another copy, an unresolved V gene accounts for under half, and the cause of the remainder is not known. Clonal size and the V and J genes are those of that table, whereas D and trimming came from the DNA. This sample comprises roughly 180,000 clones, around four fifths of them detected only once. Jointly, the top ten make up less than 4% of the sample.

What the work shows at the level of the full study, not this receptor alone: Clinical and demographic metadata were provided uncurated, with the amount varying by source and participant.

CDR1 and CDR2 (SGDLS, YYNGEE) derive from the germline V gene. At the junction V is shortened by 1 base and J by 6 bases, with 4 bases in between. The CDR3 covers 12 residues, taking in both the cysteine and the phenylalanine. The retained sequence is limited to the CDR3, 36 bases, with the frame set at the first base. This clonotype originated in a woman in her forties or fifties in a cohort exposed to, infected with or recovered from COVID-19 (not recorded which). The chain joins TRBV9 to TRBJ1-4, with no D gene named confidently. The source material was PBMCs or T cells enriched from blood (not recorded which). The CDR3 protein sequence reads: CASSVTDEKLFF. The DNA is TGTGCCAGCAGCGTAACAGATGAAAAACTGTTTTTT.